The next 11 T cell receptor beta chains were all read from a single sample in a study of blood T cell repertoires in COVID-19 (dated by TCRdb to 2019 to 2021). Library prep was done by the immunoSEQ multiplex PCR assay. This immuneACCESS table, as held by TCRdb, lists in-frame sequences with V and J called but not all clones. Of the missing ones, under half trace to an unresolved V gene in checked studies; the others have no known cause. The table for this sample lists around 250,000 clones; approximately 88% of them were counted only once. Clones ranked in the top ten supply roughly 10% of the sample. The sequenced sample consisted of peripheral blood. Source of these receptors: a woman in her sixties or seventies with COVID-19, enrolled during active disease.

The gene calls are TRBV4-2 and TRBJ1-5; D unresolved. CDR1 is LGHNA and CDR2 is YNFKEQ in the germline V gene. V lost 4 bases, J lost 0 bases, and 10 bases lay in between. This CDR3 has 15 amino acids. The CDR3 loop is CASSPAGNSNQPQHF. Written as DNA, the CDR3 is TGTGCCAGCAGCCCGGCGGGGAATAGCAATCAGCCCCAGCATTTT.

This rearrangement joins TRBV11-3 to TRBJ2-3; no clear D. The germline V gene encodes CDR1 SGHNT and CDR2 YENEEA. With 5 bases removed from V and 1 base from J, the gap between germline ends came to 7 bases. CDR3 length: 13 amino acids. CDR3 in amino acids: CASSGPGTDTQYF. The DNA for the CDR3 is TGTGCCAGCAGCGGCCCCGGCACAGATACGCAGTATTTT.

This clone was seen only a few times. V gene TRBV19 combines with J gene TRBJ1-2; tentatively, D is TRBD1 (6 bases). Trimming pared 6 bases from V and 3 bases from J, leaving 11 bases between. The germline V gene encodes CDR1 LNHDA and CDR2 SQIVND (reference sequence). The CDR3 is 13 amino acids. The CDR3: CASRGGRYYGYTF. The CDR3 DNA reads as TGTGCCAGTAGAGGGGGTCGTTACTATGGCTACACCTTC.

The chain links TRBV30 to TRBJ1-2; tentative D call: TRBD1 (5 bases). The CDR3 has 15 residues. The germline V gene has CDR1 GTSNPN and CDR2 SVGIG (reference sequence). Deletions cut 1 base from V and 2 bases from J, with 14 bases between. The CDR3 is CAWSGQTGGNYGYTF. The CDR3 bases are TGTGCCTGGAGTGGACAGACCGGGGGGAACTATGGCTACACCTTC.

In nucleotides, the CDR3 is TGTGCCTGGAGGATGACAGGGGAAGACTATGGCTACACCTTC. Its translation is CAWRMTGEDYGYTF. The chain has TRBV30 and TRBJ1-2; 8 bases match TRBD1. The CDR3 length is 14 residues. J lost 3 bases, V lost 3 bases, and 6 bases had no gene match. The germline gives CDR1 GTSNPN, CDR2 SVGIG (reference sequence).

The chain combines TRBV19 with TRBJ2-1; D ambiguous. The V and J ends lost 3 bases and 5 bases respectively, with 8 bases between them. The CDR3 is 13 amino acids. The germline V gene encodes CDR1 LNHDA and CDR2 SQIVND (reference sequence). CDR3 coding DNA: TGTGCCAGTAGTATCCGGAGACACAATGAGCAGTTCTTC. Translation: CASSIRRHNEQFF.

The rearrangement uses TRBV15 and TRBJ2-4, with 10 bases aligning to TRBD1. There are 21 residues in the CDR3. Per germline, CDR1 LNHNV and CDR2 YYDKDF (reference sequence). Trimming took 0 bases from V and 0 from J; bases not matched to a gene: 14. The CDR3 spells CATSRDWVGTGAKLAKNIQYF. CDR3 nucleotide sequence: TGTGCCACCAGCAGAGATTGGGTGGGGACAGGGGCAAAGCTAGCCAAAAACATTCAGTACTTC.

The genes are TRBV4-3 and TRBJ2-1, with D perhaps TRBD2 (5 bases). Per germline, CDR1 LGHNA and CDR2 YSLEER. The CDR3 runs 15 residues. Deletions cut 0 bases from V and 5 bases from J, with 11 bases between. In DNA, the CDR3 is TGCGCCAGCAGCCAAGAAGAGGGTTCCCACAATGAGCAGTTCTTC. Translation gives CASSQEEGSHNEQFF.

The CDR3 DNA sequence: TGTGCCAGCAGTGAAAGACAGGGAGCTCAGCCCCAGCATTTT. It codes for CASSERQGAQPQHF. The rearrangement uses TRBV6-1 and TRBJ1-5; 7 nucleotides match TRBD1. After removal of 2 bases from V and 6 bases from J, the junction contained 4 bases not matched to a gene. This CDR3 comprises 14 residues. Per the germline V gene, CDR1 is MNHNS and CDR2 is SASEGT.

CDR3 DNA sequence: TGTGCCAGCAGCCAGCCGGGGGTCACCTATGGCTACACCTTC. Its translation: CASSQPGVTYGYTF. The chain links TRBV14 to TRBJ1-2, with D possibly being TRBD1 (5 bases). The CDR3 sequence is 14 residues long. V was pared by 3 bases and J by 4 bases, with 12 bases between. Germline V gives CDR1 SGHDN, CDR2 FVKESK.

This clone was seen many times. The rearrangement joins TRBV5-4 to TRBJ1-4, with D uncertain. The CDR3 is made up of 15 amino acids. From germline, CDR1 is SGHNT and CDR2 YYREEE (reference sequence). Trimming took off 2 bases at V and 5 bases at J, with 13 bases between the two ends. The CDR3 here is CASSFDVGRNEKLFF. The CDR3 region has the DNA TGTGCCAGCAGCTTTGACGTAGGGAGGAATGAAAAACTGTTTTTT.